A single sample gave rise to the 21 T cell receptor beta chains below, sequenced in a study of T cell responses to AZD1222 COVID-19 vaccine. Repertoires were generated with immunoSEQ multiplex PCR, while TCRdb's copy carries only in-frame clones and drops some. This table has fewer than 150,000 clones, 90% appearing once. This specimen consisted of peripheral blood, obtained on day 0 of AZD1222 vaccination. These receptors all come from an adult in good health.

J is TRBJ2-1 and V is TRBV7-8; 8 nucleotides align to TRBD2. This CDR3 has 16 amino acids. The V gene end was trimmed by 4 bases and the J gene end by 3 bases; junction bases not matched to a gene: 8. Germline CDR1 SGHVS, CDR2 FQNEAQ. The CDR3 nucleotides read TGTGCCAGCAGCTCTAACGCGCGGGGGGACTACAATGAGCAGTTCTTC. Its protein is CASSSNARGDYNEQFF. The variable domain in full, completed from reference TRBV7-8 and TRBJ2-1, reads GAGVSQSPRYKVAKRGQDVALRCDPISGHVSLFWYQQALGQGPEFLTYFQNEAQLDKSGLPSDRFFAERPEGSVSTLKIQRTQQEDSAVYLCASSSNARGDYNEQFFGPGTRLTVL.

The CDR3 loop is CASSLVRGSTDTQYF. CDR3 DNA sequence: TGCGCCAGCAGCTTAGTCAGGGGGAGCACAGATACGCAGTATTTT. The chain is built from TRBV5-1 and TRBJ2-3, with TRBD1 matching over 7 bases. The CDR3 is made up of 15 amino acids. The V gene end was trimmed by 2 bases and the J gene end by 0 bases; junction bases not matched to a gene: 3. Germline V gene data show CDR1 as SGHRS and CDR2 as YFSETQ.

The chain is built from TRBV4-1 and TRBJ1-5; unclear D gene. CDR1 and CDR2 (germline): MGHRA, YSYEKL. The CDR3 is 15 amino acids. The ends were cut back, 4 bases at V and 0 bases at J, with 10 bases in the middle. The CDR3 here is CASSPSSHSNQPQHF. The CDR3 nucleotides are TGCGCCAGCAGCCCCAGTAGTCATAGCAATCAGCCCCAGCATTTT.

The table lists this clone with a count of one. The chain uses TRBV19 and TRBJ1-3; D unresolved. V gave up 3 bases and J gave up 1 base, with 10 bases separating them. There are 15 residues in the CDR3. The germline gives CDR1 LNHDA, CDR2 SQIVND (reference sequence). CDR3 protein: CASSMMAISGNTIYF. Here the CDR3 DNA reads TGTGCCAGTAGTATGATGGCGATTTCTGGAAACACCATATATTTT.

The V gene is TRBV5-1, the J gene TRBJ1-4; D gene uncertain. Germline CDR1 is SGHRS and CDR2 is YFSETQ. The CDR3 has 14 residues. Deletions cut 7 bases from V and 8 bases from J, with 18 bases between. Written as DNA, the CDR3 is TGCGCCAGCGCGGACCTTCGCGACGGGGAAAAACTGTTTTTT. Protein: CASADLRDGEKLFF.

The genes are TRBV10-3 and TRBJ1-1, with 7 bases fitting TRBD1. The V gene end was trimmed by 4 bases and the J gene end by 3 bases; junction bases not matched to a gene: 11. This CDR3 comprises 16 residues. Germline V CDR1 and CDR2: ENHRY, SYGVKD. The CDR3 DNA is TGTGCCATCAGTGTTAAGGCAGGGGGTGACGACACTGAAGCTTTCTTT. It yields the protein CAISVKAGGDDTEAFF.

This chain connects TRBV12-3 or TRBV12-4 to TRBJ1-1; no definite D call. CDR3 length: 12 amino acids. V was pared by 3 bases and J by 3 bases, with 5 bases between. CDR3 loop: CASSFGYTEAFF. For the CDR3, the DNA is TGTGCCAGCAGTTTTGGCTACACTGAAGCTTTCTTT.

The chain has TRBV11-2 and TRBJ2-3, with D maybe TRBD1 (5 bases). Germline assignment: CDR1 SGHAT and CDR2 FQNNGV. Trimming cost V 1 base and J 2 bases, with 19 bases left between them. The CDR3 sequence is 18 residues long. The CDR3 DNA reads TGTGCCAGCAGCTTAGCAGGACGGACGATTGGGGCCACAGATACGCAGTATTTT. It specifies CASSLAGRTIGATDTQYF. Drawing the rest from reference TRBV11-2 and TRBJ2-3, the complete variable domain is EAGVAQSPRYKIIEKRQSVAFWCNPISGHATLYWYQQILGQGPKLLIQFQNNGVVDDSQLPKDRFSAERLKGVDSTLKIQPAKLEDSAVYLCASSLAGRTIGATDTQYFGPGTRLTVL.

The rearrangement joins TRBV6-5 to TRBJ1-5, with 9 bases aligning to TRBD1. Germline values: CDR1 MNHEY, CDR2 SVGAGI. CDR3 length: 15 amino acids. The V segment lost 0 bases and the J segment 7 bases; nucleotides outside the gene matches: 4. CDR3 sequence reads: CASSYSDRGDQPQHF. CDR3 nucleotides: TGTGCCAGCAGTTACTCCGACAGGGGGGACCAGCCCCAGCATTTT.

This chain connects TRBV18 to TRBJ2-1, with D tentatively TRBD1 (6 bases). The CDR3 has 13 residues. V was shortened by 3 bases and J by 8 bases, with 11 bases between the two germline ends. Germline loops: CDR1 KGHSH, CDR2 LQKENI. The chain's CDR3 is CASSPKQGYEQFF. CDR3 DNA sequence: TGTGCCAGCTCACCGAAACAGGGTTATGAGCAGTTCTTC.

The V call is TRBV5-1, the J call TRBJ2-7; 10 nucleotides align to TRBD2. Germline lookup yields CDR1 SGHRS and CDR2 YFSETQ. There are 17 residues in the CDR3. After removal of 1 base from V and 2 bases from J, the junction contained 9 bases not matched to a gene. Here the CDR3 reads CASSLSSGRAQAYEQYF. The CDR3 region has the DNA TGCGCCAGCAGCTTGTCCAGCGGGAGGGCCCAAGCCTACGAGCAGTACTTC.

This chain connects TRBV11-3 to TRBJ2-7, with TRBD2 identical over 7 bases. The germline CDR1 and CDR2 sequences are SGHNT and YENEEA. The V segment lost 2 bases and the J segment 0 bases; nucleotides outside the gene matches: 7. The CDR3 loop spans 16 amino acids. The CDR3 coding sequence is TGTGCCAGCAGCTTAAGTAGGCGGGAGCTCTCCTACGAGCAGTACTTC. Translating it yields CASSLSRRELSYEQYF. Supplemented by reference TRBV11-3 and TRBJ2-7, the full variable domain reads EAGVVQSPRYKIIEKKQPVAFWCNPISGHNTLYWYLQNLGQGPELLIRYENEEAVDDSQLPKDRFSAERLKGVDSTLKIQPAELGDSAVYLCASSLSRRELSYEQYFGPGTRLTVT.

This rearrangement joins TRBV5-1 to TRBJ2-3, with D hard to call. The CDR3 is 15 amino acids. With 0 bases removed from V and 0 bases from J, the gap between germline ends came to 8 bases. Germline assignment: CDR1 SGHRS and CDR2 YFSETQ. The CDR3 sequence is CASSLAGVSTDTQYF. For the CDR3, the DNA is TGCGCCAGCAGCTTGGCTGGGGTAAGCACAGATACGCAGTATTTT.

This chain links TRBV7-2 with TRBJ1-4; D is unresolved. The CDR3 has 14 amino acids. V lost 4 bases and J lost 10, with 16 bases in between. Germline V lookup: CDR1 SGHTA, CDR2 FQGNSA. In DNA, the CDR3 is TGTGCCAGCAGCTCGGCTGCAGTAACGAGAAAACTGTTTTTT. It translates to CASSSAAVTRKLFF.

The chain employs TRBV30 and TRBJ1-2; 9 nucleotides align to TRBD1. V trimming: 4 bases; J trimming: 3 bases; junction bases outside the gene matches: 9. This CDR3 spans 15 amino acids. CDR1 GTSNPN and CDR2 SVGIG come from the germline V gene (reference sequence). For the CDR3, the DNA is TGTGCCTGGATCCGGGGGCGACAGGGGGACTATGGCTACACCTTC. Protein sequence: CAWIRGRQGDYGYTF.

This clone turned up a few times. J is TRBJ2-2 and V is TRBV5-1; D is possibly TRBD2 (5 bases). This CDR3 has 14 residues. The germline CDR1 and CDR2 sequences are SGHRS and YFSETQ. Trimming cost V 2 bases and J 4 bases, with 9 bases left between them. CDR3 sequence (DNA): TGCGCCAGCAGCTTTTACGGGGTCACCGGGGAGCTGTTTTTT. Translating it yields CASSFYGVTGELFF.

This chain joins TRBV30 and TRBJ2-7, with D hard to call. Trimming pared 0 bases from V and 1 base from J, leaving 25 bases between. The CDR3 consists of 19 residues. The germline gives CDR1 GTSNPN, CDR2 SVGIG (reference sequence). The CDR3 loop is CAWSVRSRPPFSFSYEQYF. For the CDR3, the DNA is TGTGCCTGGAGTGTCCGTAGCAGGCCCCCCTTCTCCTTTTCCTACGAGCAGTACTTC.

The rearrangement links TRBV6-1 to TRBJ1-5, with D possibly matching TRBD1 (6 bases). Germline lookup yields CDR1 MNHNS and CDR2 SASEGT. The CDR3 sequence is 15 residues long. Between the trimmed V and J ends, which lost 1 base and 1 base, there was a span of 8 bases. CDR3 in amino acids: CASSEDRASNQPQHF. As DNA, the CDR3 is TGTGCCAGCAGTGAAGACAGGGCCAGCAATCAGCCCCAGCATTTT.

This chain connects TRBV12-5 to TRBJ2-3, with D possibly matching TRBD1 (6 bases). The germline gives CDR1 LGHNT, CDR2 FRNRAP. Trimming removed 3 bases from V and 1 base from J, with 14 bases in between. CDR3 length: 16 amino acids. CDR3 nucleotides: TGTGCTAGTGGTTTCGGCGCTGGGGGCCGCACAGATACGCAGTATTTT. Its protein product is CASGFGAGGRTDTQYF.

The chain recombines TRBV7-3 with TRBJ2-3, with a weak D call TRBD2 (5 bases). This CDR3 is built from 13 residues. The ends were cut back, 4 bases at V and 6 bases at J, with 11 bases in the middle. CDR1 is SGHTA and CDR2 is FQGTGA in the germline V gene. In DNA form, the CDR3 reads TGTGCCAGCAGCTCACCCTCGGGGGATACGCAGTATTTT. Protein product: CASSSPSGDTQYF.

The CDR3 DNA reads as TGTGCCAGCAGTTACTCGCTTGTAGCGGGGGGACCTCCCACAGATACGCAGTATTTT. It codes for CASSYSLVAGGPPTDTQYF. The V call is TRBV6-2 or TRBV6-3, the J call TRBJ2-3; 10 bases match TRBD2. CDR1 is MNHEY, CDR2 SVGEGT, per germline. CDR3 size: 19 residues. V dropped 0 bases and J dropped 2; count of bases not matched to a gene: 11.